The 12 T cell receptor beta chains listed next were all sequenced from one sample in a study of lymphopenia after photon versus proton radiotherapy. The method was immunoSEQ multiplex PCR; TCRdb's version includes in-frame clones alone and lacks a portion of them. This sample carries around 53,000 clones, around 83% of them seen once, and the ten largest clones take less than 30%. The sequences come from peripheral blood, collected from a patient treated with photon-based radiotherapy. Every receptor here comes from a man in his forties or fifties with gastric cancer.

The rearrangement uses TRBV10-3 and TRBJ1-1, with D perhaps matching TRBD1 (5 bases). Trimming stripped 4 bases from V and 5 bases from J, with 11 bases between. CDR3 length: 13 residues. Germline CDR1 reads ENHRY; CDR2 reads SYGVKD. CDR3 protein: CAISGQMRTEAFF. The CDR3, as DNA: TGTGCCATCAGTGGACAGATGCGGACTGAAGCTTTCTTT.

The CDR3 reads CSARDSPRTF. The CDR3 DNA reads TGCAGTGCTAGAGATTCCCCTCGCACCTTC. The gene calls are TRBV20-1 and TRBJ1-2, with unresolved D. V shed 0 bases and J shed 13 bases, with 9 bases lying between them. This CDR3 spans 10 amino acids. Germline V lookup: CDR1 DFQATT, CDR2 SNEGSKA (reference sequence).

The V and J genes are TRBV4-3 and TRBJ2-3, with TRBD2 matching over 8 bases. Germline CDR1 is LGHNA and CDR2 is YSLEER. The V segment lost 1 base and the J segment 5 bases; nucleotides outside the gene matches: 5. The CDR3 runs 15 residues. CDR3 amino acids: CASSQGLARGDTQYF. CDR3 coding DNA: TGCGCCAGCAGCCAAGGACTAGCGCGTGGAGATACGCAGTATTTT.

In this sample, this clone turned up a few times. This sequence joins TRBV28 and TRBJ2-7; D gene unclear. The CDR3 covers 11 residues. The germline V gene encodes CDR1 MDHEN and CDR2 SYDVKM. Trimming removed 7 bases at V and 7 bases at J, with 11 bases between. CDR3 DNA: TGTGCCAGCACCTTTAAGGGAGAGCAGTACTTC. This translates into CASTFKGEQYF.

The chain combines TRBV9 with TRBJ1-3, with D perhaps matching TRBD1 (5 bases). The CDR3 covers 14 residues. The germline V gene encodes CDR1 SGDLS and CDR2 YYNGEE. Deletions cut 4 bases from V and 4 bases from J, with 12 bases between. CDR3 amino acids: CASSLGTDGNTIYF. DNA of the CDR3: TGTGCCAGCAGCCTGGGGACGGACGGAAACACCATATATTTT.

The V and J genes are TRBV28 and TRBJ2-5, with D possibly being TRBD2 (6 bases). The V end was cut by 2 bases, the J end by 1 base, with 11 bases between. CDR1 MDHEN and CDR2 SYDVKM come from the germline V gene. This CDR3 region has 15 residues. CDR3 protein: CASSLLVGGQETQYF. CDR3 DNA: TGTGCCAGCAGTTTACTAGTCGGGGGCCAAGAGACCCAGTACTTC.

In the case of this clone: Distinct nucleotide sequences in the sample also encode this CDR3. The V call is TRBV2, the J call TRBJ1-1, with a possible D match to TRBD1 (6 bases). This CDR3 contains 13 residues. The germline V gene has CDR1 SNHLY and CDR2 FYNNEI. V lost 8 bases, J lost 8 bases, and 18 bases lay in between. The CDR3 spells CASSSGGPTEAFF. The CDR3 DNA sequence: TGTGCCAGCTCAAGCGGGGGCCCCACCGAAGCTTTCTTT.

This chain connects TRBV9 to TRBJ1-2; a weak D match, TRBD1 (6 bases). Germline V lookup: CDR1 SGDLS, CDR2 YYNGEE. Trimming stripped 3 bases from V and 5 bases from J, with 23 bases between. This CDR3 region has 17 residues. The CDR3 DNA reads as TGTGCCAGCAGCGGGACCTTTCTTACCAGGGGCCGGTATGGCTACACCTTC. Amino acids: CASSGTFLTRGRYGYTF.

The rearrangement uses TRBV6-6 and TRBJ1-4; possibly TRBD1 for D (5 bases). V was trimmed by 8 bases and J by 8 bases, leaving 15 bases between them. In germline, CDR1 is MNHNY, CDR2 SVGAGI (reference sequence). CDR3 size: 13 residues. The CDR3 bases are TGTGCCAGCTGGGACCCTACGCGGGAAAAACTGTTTTTT. It encodes CASWDPTREKLFF.

The chain has TRBV5-3 and TRBJ2-1, with 11 nucleotides matching TRBD2. TRBV5-3 is an open reading frame, and its role is uncertain. This CDR3 region has 15 residues. J was trimmed by 8 bases and V by 4 bases; bases with no gene match: 8. CDR3 amino acids: CARSRGLAGTDEQFF. CDR3 DNA: TGTGCCAGAAGCCGAGGACTAGCGGGCACCGATGAGCAGTTCTTC.

V is TRBV11-2 and J is TRBJ2-1; 8 nucleotides line up with TRBD2. The CDR3 totals 16 residues. V shed 7 bases and J 4 bases; nucleotides not matched to a gene: 12. Germline values: CDR1 SGHAT, CDR2 FQNNGV. In nucleotides, the CDR3 is TGTGCCAGCACCCCAACGGGGGGGCCGCTTTACAATGAGCAGTTCTTC. Amino acid sequence: CASTPTGGPLYNEQFF.

In DNA, the CDR3 is TGTGCCAGTAGTCTATATGGACAGCAAGAGACCCAGTACTTC. It translates to CASSLYGQQETQYF. The V gene is TRBV19, the J gene TRBJ2-5; possibly TRBD1 for D (6 bases). V lost 5 bases and J lost 2, with 12 bases in between. This CDR3 region has 14 residues. Germline loops: CDR1 LNHDA, CDR2 SQIVND (reference sequence).